The clone carrying this T cell receptor beta chain was seen only once. Antigen specificity is unknown. CD4+ T cells from unexposed donors were obtained before the COVID-19 pandemic (2011-2018). Isolation of CD4+ T cells took place after around eleven days in culture. The data were taken from a study of CD4 T cells in relation to SARS-CoV-2 and coronaviruses. This CDR3 comprises 14 residues. Per germline, CDR1 SGHVS and CDR2 FQNEAQ. V was clipped by 0 bases and J by 7 bases, with 10 bases between them. Clones were sequenced by immunoSEQ multiplex PCR, and TCRdb holds only the in-frame ones, with some missing. The profile shows roughly 21,000 clones, approximately 80% of them singletons.

The specimen sequenced was CD4+ T cells from PBMCs, cultured in vitro. V gene TRBV7-8 combines with J gene TRBJ1-5, with D possibly matching TRBD1 (5 bases). This clonotype was sampled from a human donor in good health. DNA for the CDR3: TGTGCCAGCAGCTTAGCAGGGGAAGCGCAGCCCCAGCATTTT. Protein: CASSLAGEAQPQHF.